Below are 23 T cell receptor beta chains sequenced from a single sample in a study of blood T cell repertoires in COVID-19. Measured with immunoSEQ multiplex PCR; TCRdb has only the in-frame clones, and not every one. The sample records roughly 99,000 clones, approximately 88% being singletons. Sequences were obtained from peripheral blood. These receptors were obtained from a human donor in a cohort sampled during active COVID-19.

This rearrangement joins TRBV18 to TRBJ2-2; D uncertain. Between the trimmed V and J ends, which lost 3 bases and 5 bases, there was a span of 13 bases. CDR1 and CDR2 from the germline V gene are KGHSH and LQKENI. The CDR3 loop spans 15 amino acids. For the CDR3, the DNA is TGTGCCAGCTCACCGGGCAGCCACAAGACCGGGGAGCTGTTTTTT. Its translation: CASSPGSHKTGELFF.

This rearrangement joins TRBV28 to TRBJ2-7; 12 nucleotides agree with TRBD2. There are 17 residues in the CDR3. Germline CDR1 reads MDHEN; CDR2 reads SYDVKM. V was clipped by 6 bases and J by 7 bases; unmatched bases: 16. Here the CDR3 DNA reads TGTGCCAGCAGGGGAGCATCCCGGACTAGCGGGATGGGGGAGCAGTACTTC. It encodes CASRGASRTSGMGEQYF.

This chain joins TRBV11-3 and TRBJ2-7, with D possibly matching TRBD2 (5 bases). Per germline, CDR1 SGHNT and CDR2 YENEEA. V was trimmed by 1 base and J by 6 bases, leaving 13 bases between them. This CDR3 region has 14 residues. The DNA for the CDR3 is TGTGCCAGCAGCTTAGGGGTGGGAGAAGGCGAGCAGTACTTC. Protein product: CASSLGVGEGEQYF. Full variable domain (missing parts from reference TRBV11-3 and TRBJ2-7): EAGVVQSPRYKIIEKKQPVAFWCNPISGHNTLYWYLQNLGQGPELLIRYENEEAVDDSQLPKDRFSAERLKGVDSTLKIQPAELGDSAVYLCASSLGVGEGEQYFGPGTRLTVT.

The genes are TRBV15 and TRBJ1-1; D not certain. Germline lookup yields CDR1 LNHNV and CDR2 YYDKDF (reference sequence). Trimming shortened V by 0 bases and J by 1 base, and 12 bases separated the two germline ends. CDR3 length equals 16 residues. The CDR3 sequence is CATSRDSPATNTEAFF. CDR3 in DNA: TGTGCCACCAGCAGAGATAGCCCTGCCACGAACACTGAAGCTTTCTTT.

V and J are TRBV15 and TRBJ2-3; TRBD2 matches at 7 bases. The CDR3 extends over 18 amino acids. The ends lost 0 bases at V and 4 bases at J; junction bases unmatched: 13. The germline V gene encodes CDR1 LNHNV and CDR2 YYDKDF (reference sequence). CDR3 bases: TGTGCCACCAGCAGAGATCCGGTGTGGGAGGGAGGCTCAGATACGCAGTATTTT. Residues: CATSRDPVWEGGSDTQYF.

This rearrangement joins TRBV7-2 to TRBJ1-3; no clear D. The CDR3 is made up of 16 amino acids. Germline V gives CDR1 SGHTA, CDR2 FQGNSA. V was pared by 5 bases and J by 0 bases, with 14 bases between. CDR3 region: CASSATGYLSGNTIYF. CDR3 nucleotide sequence: TGTGCCAGCAGCGCTACGGGGTATCTCTCTGGAAACACCATATATTTT. The full variable domain, rest sourced from reference TRBV7-2 and TRBJ1-3, is GAGVSQSPSNKVTEKGKDVELRCDPISGHTALYWYRQSLGQGLEFLIYFQGNSAPDKSGLPSDRFSAERTGGSVSTLTIQRTQQEDSAVYLCASSATGYLSGNTIYFGEGSWLTVV.

This sequence joins TRBV19 and TRBJ2-1; 10 bases agree with TRBD2. The ends lost 8 bases at V and 6 bases at J; junction bases unmatched: 16. Germline CDR1 and CDR2: LNHDA and SQIVND (reference sequence). This CDR3 has 17 residues. This chain's CDR3 is CASRPLTSGPFGNEQFF. CDR3 sequence (DNA): TGTGCCAGTCGCCCCTTGACTAGCGGGCCCTTTGGCAATGAGCAGTTCTTC. Complete variable domain (other parts from reference TRBV19 and TRBJ2-1): DGGITQSPKYLFRKEGQNVTLSCEQNLNHDAMYWYRQDPGQGLRLIYYSQIVNDFQKGDIAEGYSVSREKKESFPLTVTSAQKNPTAFYLCASRPLTSGPFGNEQFFGPGTRLTVL.

The chain uses TRBV9 and TRBJ2-5; possible D gene TRBD2, 6 bases. The CDR3 consists of 16 residues. In germline, CDR1 is SGDLS, CDR2 YYNGEE. V was shortened by 4 bases and J by 1 base, with 17 bases between the two germline ends. CDR3 coding DNA: TGTGCCAGCAGCCCCAAGGAGGGGTTGCGCCAAGAGACCCAGTACTTC. It is translated as CASSPKEGLRQETQYF.

The chain recombines TRBV5-1 with TRBJ2-3; 13 positions agree with TRBD2. With V trimmed by 4 bases and J by 1 base, 9 bases remained unmatched. The CDR3 runs 18 residues. CDR1 is SGHRS and CDR2 is YFSETQ in the germline V gene. The DNA for the CDR3 is TGCGCCAGCAGCCAACTAGCGGGAGGGCCGGGAGGCACAGATACGCAGTATTTT. Translating gives CASSQLAGGPGGTDTQYF.

The V call is TRBV7-2, the J call TRBJ2-1; 8 bases match TRBD1. CDR3 size: 15 residues. V gave up 2 bases and J gave up 7 bases; unmatched junction bases: 7. From germline, CDR1 is SGHTA and CDR2 FQGNSA. The CDR3 is CASSLSGGENNEQFF. In DNA, the CDR3 is TGTGCCAGCAGCTTATCAGGGGGCGAAAATAATGAGCAGTTCTTC.

The rearrangement joins TRBV11-3 to TRBJ2-2; D remains ambiguous. Germline CDR1 SGHNT, CDR2 YENEEA. V dropped 5 bases and J dropped 1 base, with 5 bases sitting between them. The CDR3 extends over 13 amino acids. The CDR3 region is CASSELNTGELFF. The CDR3 coding sequence is TGTGCCAGCAGCGAGTTGAACACCGGGGAGCTGTTTTTT.

This clone was observed a single time. V usage is TRBV5-3 and J usage is TRBJ2-1, with a possible D match to TRBD2 (5 bases). TRBV5-3 is treated as an ORF (open reading frame) with a function not yet certain. The ends were cut back, 6 bases at V and 8 bases at J, with 12 bases in the middle. The CDR3 is 12 amino acids. The CDR3 region is CARKLGVYEQFF. The CDR3 DNA reads TGTGCCAGAAAACTGGGAGTTTATGAGCAGTTCTTC.

The genes are TRBV30 and TRBJ2-7; perhaps TRBD2 as D (7 bases). Germline V gives CDR1 GTSNPN, CDR2 SVGIG (reference sequence). The CDR3 runs to 15 residues. V dropped 0 bases and J dropped 2 bases, with 14 bases sitting between them. CDR3 nucleotides: TGTGCCTGGAGTGTTGGACAGCGGGGCACCTACGAGCAGTACTTC. Translating gives CAWSVGQRGTYEQYF.

This clone has a single count. This sequence joins TRBV7-2 and TRBJ2-7; 8 bases are shared with TRBD1. V was clipped by 3 bases and J by 6 bases; unmatched bases: 4. The V gene's germline CDR1 is SGHTA and CDR2 FQGNSA. This CDR3 region has 13 residues. The CDR3 is CASSFQGASEQYV. The CDR3 DNA is TGTGCCAGCAGCTTCCAGGGGGCCAGCGAGCAGTACGTC.

V usage is TRBV11-2 and J usage is TRBJ2-7, with TRBD2 identical over 7 bases. Germline loops: CDR1 SGHAT, CDR2 FQNNGV. This CDR3 region has 15 residues. After removal of 6 bases from V and 7 bases from J, the junction contained 15 bases not matched to a gene. The CDR3 reads CASRTPGGGSAEQYF. The CDR3, as DNA: TGTGCCAGCAGAACCCCCGGTGGCGGGAGTGCGGAGCAGTACTTC.

This sequence joins TRBV9 and TRBJ1-4; perhaps TRBD1 as D (5 bases). This CDR3 has 15 residues. V dropped 1 base and J dropped 2 bases, with 9 bases sitting between them. Germline CDR1 SGDLS, CDR2 YYNGEE. The CDR3 DNA sequence: TGTGCCAGCAGCGTATTCGGGGGGACTAATGAAAAACTGTTTTTT. Its protein is CASSVFGGTNEKLFF. The variable domain in full, completed from reference TRBV9 and TRBJ1-4, reads DSGVTQTPKHLITATGQRVTLRCSPRSGDLSVYWYQQSLDQGLQFLIQYYNGEERAKGNILERFSAQQFPDLHSELNLSSLELGDSALYFCASSVFGGTNEKLFFGSGTQLSVL.

The chain links TRBV24-1 to TRBJ2-1, with 11 bases fitting TRBD1. In germline, CDR1 is KGHDR, CDR2 SFDVKD. The CDR3 spans 16 residues. V was pared by 6 bases and J by 5 bases, with 8 bases of the junction left unmatched. CDR3 in amino acids: CATSKGGQGEDNEQFF. The CDR3 DNA reads TGTGCCACCAGTAAGGGGGGACAGGGGGAAGACAATGAGCAGTTCTTC.

The rearrangement uses TRBV25-1 and TRBJ1-2; 9 nucleotides agree with TRBD1. From germline, CDR1 is MGHDK and CDR2 SYGVNS. The CDR3 has 16 amino acids. V lost 1 base to trimming and J lost 8 bases; unmatched junction nucleotides: 11. DNA of the CDR3: TGTGCCAGCAGTGAATCTGGGACAGGGAGTCTTTGGGGCTACACCTTC. Translation: CASSESGTGSLWGYTF.

In this sample, this clone turned up once. V and J are TRBV3-1 (or the pseudogene TRBV3-2) and TRBJ2-3; 7 bases align to TRBD2. Germline V gene lookup returns CDR1 LGHDT and CDR2 YNNKEL (reference sequence). This CDR3 contains 16 residues. The V gene end was trimmed by 4 bases and the J gene end by 2 bases; junction bases not matched to a gene: 9. CDR3 loop: CASSRSGLAVTDTQYF. In DNA, the CDR3 is TGTGCCAGCAGCCGCTCGGGGCTAGCGGTCACAGATACGCAGTATTTT.

The genes are TRBV7-8 and TRBJ2-5; TRBD2 agrees at 14 bases. Unmatched junction bases numbered 6, after V lost 3 bases and J lost 3 bases. CDR1 and CDR2 (germline): SGHVS, FQNEAQ. This CDR3 is 17 amino acids long. Here the CDR3 DNA reads TGTGCCAGCAGCTTGTCCGGGACTAGCGGGAGTAAAGAGACCCAGTACTTC. Protein: CASSLSGTSGSKETQYF.

This clone was counted a single time. The CDR3 here is CASSASGQETQYF. The CDR3, as DNA: TGTGCCAGCAGCGCTAGCGGTCAAGAGACCCAGTACTTC. V usage is TRBV7-7 and J usage is TRBJ2-5, with 7 bases lining up with TRBD2. The CDR3 extends over 13 amino acids. Trimming at V came to 5 bases and at J to 2 bases, leaving 2 bases not matched to a gene. Germline values: CDR1 SSHAT, CDR2 FNYEAQ (reference sequence).

This chain links TRBV9 with TRBJ2-1, with 9 bases that match TRBD2. The germline CDR1 and CDR2 sequences are SGDLS and YYNGEE. The J segment lost 4 bases and the V segment lost 1 base, leaving 0 bases of the junction unmatched. The CDR3 covers 14 residues. CDR3 coding DNA: TGTGCCAGCAGCGTAACTAGCGGGTACAATGAGCAGTTCTTC. Translated, it gives CASSVTSGYNEQFF. The complete variable domain, with remaining parts taken from reference TRBV9 and TRBJ2-1, reads DSGVTQTPKHLITATGQRVTLRCSPRSGDLSVYWYQQSLDQGLQFLIQYYNGEERAKGNILERFSAQQFPDLHSELNLSSLELGDSALYFCASSVTSGYNEQFFGPGTRLTVL.

The V and J genes are TRBV10-3 and TRBJ2-3; possible D gene TRBD1, 5 bases. Germline lookup yields CDR1 ENHRY and CDR2 SYGVKD. The ends were cut back, 11 bases at V and 6 bases at J, with 24 bases in the middle. The CDR3 is 15 residues long. The CDR3 region has the DNA TGTGCCTCCTCCGAGGCCAGGGCACAGGCGGATACGCAGTATTTT. Its protein is CASSEARAQADTQYF.